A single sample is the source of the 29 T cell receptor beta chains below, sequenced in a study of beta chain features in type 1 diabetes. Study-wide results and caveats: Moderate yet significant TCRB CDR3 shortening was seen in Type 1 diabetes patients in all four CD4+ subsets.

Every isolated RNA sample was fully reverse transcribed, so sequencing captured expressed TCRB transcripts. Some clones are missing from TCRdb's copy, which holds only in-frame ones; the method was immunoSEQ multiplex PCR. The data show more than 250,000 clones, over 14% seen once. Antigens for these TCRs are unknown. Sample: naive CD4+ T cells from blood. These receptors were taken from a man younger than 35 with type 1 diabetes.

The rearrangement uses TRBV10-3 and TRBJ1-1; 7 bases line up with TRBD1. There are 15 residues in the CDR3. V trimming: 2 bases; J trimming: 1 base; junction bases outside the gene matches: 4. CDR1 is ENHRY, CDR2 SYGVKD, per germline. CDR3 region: CAISEPTGKNTEAFF. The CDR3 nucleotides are TGTGCCATCAGTGAGCCGACAGGGAAGAACACTGAAGCTTTCTTT.

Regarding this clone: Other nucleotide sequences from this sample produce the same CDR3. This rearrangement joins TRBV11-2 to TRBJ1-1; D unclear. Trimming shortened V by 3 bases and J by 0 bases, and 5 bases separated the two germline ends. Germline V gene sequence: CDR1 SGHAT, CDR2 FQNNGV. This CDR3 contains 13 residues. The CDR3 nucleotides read TGTGCCAGCAGCTTGCAGATGAACACTGAAGCTTTCTTT. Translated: CASSLQMNTEAFF.

The CDR3 loop reads CSVVRVHEQYF. CDR3 DNA: TGCAGCGTTGTCAGGGTGCACGAGCAGTACTTC. The chain links TRBV29-1 to TRBJ2-7; D might be TRBD1 (5 bases). The CDR3 consists of 11 residues. CDR1 is SQVTM, CDR2 ANQGSEA, per germline. Trimming left V 4 bases short and J 5 bases short, with 9 bases between.

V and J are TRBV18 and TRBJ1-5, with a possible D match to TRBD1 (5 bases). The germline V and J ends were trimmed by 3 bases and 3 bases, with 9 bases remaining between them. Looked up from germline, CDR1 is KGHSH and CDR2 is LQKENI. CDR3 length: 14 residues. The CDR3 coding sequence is TGTGCCAGCTCACCGGCAGGGCCCAATCAGCCCCAGCATTTT. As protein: CASSPAGPNQPQHF.

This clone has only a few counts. CDR3 region: CASTATGPYEQYF. Written as DNA, the CDR3 is TGTGCCAGCACCGCGACAGGACCCTACGAGCAGTACTTC. V and J are TRBV11-2 and TRBJ2-7, with D tentatively TRBD1 (6 bases). Germline V gives CDR1 SGHAT, CDR2 FQNNGV. This CDR3 region has 13 residues. Between the trimmed V and J ends, which lost 7 bases and 2 bases, there was a span of 12 bases.

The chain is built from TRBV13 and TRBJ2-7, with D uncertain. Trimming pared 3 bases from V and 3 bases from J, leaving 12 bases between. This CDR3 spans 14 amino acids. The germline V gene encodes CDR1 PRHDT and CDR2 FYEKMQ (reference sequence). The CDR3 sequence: CASSFRGSFYEQYF. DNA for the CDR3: TGTGCCAGCAGCTTTCGCGGATCCTTCTACGAGCAGTACTTC.

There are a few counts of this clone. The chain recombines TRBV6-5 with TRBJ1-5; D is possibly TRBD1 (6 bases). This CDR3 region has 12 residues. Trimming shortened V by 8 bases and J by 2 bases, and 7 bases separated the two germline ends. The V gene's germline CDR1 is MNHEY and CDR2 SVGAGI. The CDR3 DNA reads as TGTGCCAGCCGACAGGGCAATCAGCCCCAGCATTTT. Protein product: CASRQGNQPQHF.

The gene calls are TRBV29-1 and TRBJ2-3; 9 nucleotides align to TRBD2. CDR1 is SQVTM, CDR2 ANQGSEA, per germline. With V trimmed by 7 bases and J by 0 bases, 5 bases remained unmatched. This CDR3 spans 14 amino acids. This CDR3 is CSAKRGDSTDTQYF. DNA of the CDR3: TGCAGCGCTAAGCGGGGGGATAGCACAGATACGCAGTATTTT.

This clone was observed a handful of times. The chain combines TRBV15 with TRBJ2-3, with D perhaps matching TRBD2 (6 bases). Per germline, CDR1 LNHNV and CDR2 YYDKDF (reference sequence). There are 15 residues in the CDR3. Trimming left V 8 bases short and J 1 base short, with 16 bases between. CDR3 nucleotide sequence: TGTGCCACCGGCTTCGGGGCGGGGCGCACAGATACGCAGTATTTT. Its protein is CATGFGAGRTDTQYF. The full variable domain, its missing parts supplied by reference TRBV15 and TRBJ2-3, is DAMVIQNPRYQVTQFGKPVTLSCSQTLNHNVMYWYQQKSSQAPKLLFHYYDKDFNNEADTPDNFQSRRPNTSFCFLDIRSPGLGDTAMYLCATGFGAGRTDTQYFGPGTRLTVL.

The DNA for the CDR3 is TGCGCCAGCAGCTCAAACCCCGGGTCCACCAATGAGCAGTTCTTC. This encodes CASSSNPGSTNEQFF. The V and J genes are TRBV5-1 and TRBJ2-1; D call uncertain. Germline CDR1 and CDR2: SGHRS and YFSETQ. V was trimmed by 3 bases and J by 6 bases, leaving 16 bases between them. This CDR3 region has 15 residues.

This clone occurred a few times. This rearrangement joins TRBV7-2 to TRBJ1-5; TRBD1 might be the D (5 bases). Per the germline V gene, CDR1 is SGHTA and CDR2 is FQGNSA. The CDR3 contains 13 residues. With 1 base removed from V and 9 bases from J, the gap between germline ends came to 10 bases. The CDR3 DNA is TGTGCCAGCAGCTTAGTCAGGGCACGGCCCCAGCATTTT. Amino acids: CASSLVRARPQHF.

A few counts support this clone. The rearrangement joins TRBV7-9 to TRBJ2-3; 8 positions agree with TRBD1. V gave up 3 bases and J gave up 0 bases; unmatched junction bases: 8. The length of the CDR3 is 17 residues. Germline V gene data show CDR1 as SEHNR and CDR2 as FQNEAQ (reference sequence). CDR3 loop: CASSFDHRGSSTDTQYF. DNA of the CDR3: TGTGCCAGCAGCTTTGACCACAGGGGGAGTAGCACAGATACGCAGTATTTT.

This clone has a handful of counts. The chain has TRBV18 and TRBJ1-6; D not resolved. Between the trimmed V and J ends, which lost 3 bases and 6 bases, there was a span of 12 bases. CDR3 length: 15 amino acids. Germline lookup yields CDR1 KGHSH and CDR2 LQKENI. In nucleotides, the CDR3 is TGTGCCAGCTCACCCCCGGGGAGGAGTAATTCACCCCTCCACTTT. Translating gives CASSPPGRSNSPLHF. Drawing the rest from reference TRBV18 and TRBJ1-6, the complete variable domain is NAGVMQNPRHLVRRRGQEARLRCSPMKGHSHVYWYRQLPEEGLKFMVYLQKENIIDESGMPKERFSAEFPKEGPSILRIQQVVRGDSAAYFCASSPPGRSNSPLHFGNGTRLTVT.

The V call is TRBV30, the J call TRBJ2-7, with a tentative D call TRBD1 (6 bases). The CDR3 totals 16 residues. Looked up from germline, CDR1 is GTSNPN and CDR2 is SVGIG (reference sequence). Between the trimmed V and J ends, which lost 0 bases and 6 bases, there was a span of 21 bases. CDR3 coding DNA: TGTGCCTGGAGTGTAAGACAGGCGCCCCCTCTCTCCGAGCAGTACTTC. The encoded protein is CAWSVRQAPPLSEQYF.

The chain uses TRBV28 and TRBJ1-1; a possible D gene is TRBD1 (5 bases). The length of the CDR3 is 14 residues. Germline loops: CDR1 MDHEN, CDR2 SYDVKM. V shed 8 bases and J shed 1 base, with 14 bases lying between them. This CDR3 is CASYALTGNTEAFF. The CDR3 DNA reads TGTGCCAGCTATGCTCTAACAGGGAACACTGAAGCTTTCTTT.

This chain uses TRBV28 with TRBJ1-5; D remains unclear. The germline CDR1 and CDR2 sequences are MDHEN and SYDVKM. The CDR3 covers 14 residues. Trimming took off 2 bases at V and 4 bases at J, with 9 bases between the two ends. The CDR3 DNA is TGTGCCAGCAGTTTAGAGGCAGTGAATCAGCCCCAGCATTTT. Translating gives CASSLEAVNQPQHF.

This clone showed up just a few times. The CDR3 protein is CASSPGTSGGTSTDTQYF. The CDR3 nucleotides read TGTGCCAGCAGTCCTGGGACTAGCGGGGGAACTAGCACAGATACGCAGTATTTT. The J gene is TRBJ2-3, the V gene TRBV5-4, with 14 bases fitting TRBD2. Trimming removed 5 bases from V and 0 bases from J; junction bases left unmatched: 8. The germline V gene has CDR1 SGHNT and CDR2 YYREEE (reference sequence). This CDR3 region has 18 residues.

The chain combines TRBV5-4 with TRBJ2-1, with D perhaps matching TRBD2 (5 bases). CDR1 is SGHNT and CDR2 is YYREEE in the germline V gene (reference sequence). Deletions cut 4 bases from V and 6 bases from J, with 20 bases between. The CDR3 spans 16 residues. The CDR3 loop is CASSPPTGKSGNEQFF. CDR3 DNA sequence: TGTGCCAGCAGCCCACCCACGGGGAAGTCTGGCAATGAGCAGTTCTTC.

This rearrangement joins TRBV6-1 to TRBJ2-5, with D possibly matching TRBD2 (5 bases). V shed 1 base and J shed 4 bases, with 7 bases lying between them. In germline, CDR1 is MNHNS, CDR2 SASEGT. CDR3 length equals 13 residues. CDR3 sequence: CASSEVRGETQYF. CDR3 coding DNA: TGTGCCAGCAGTGAAGTACGGGGAGAGACCCAGTACTTC.

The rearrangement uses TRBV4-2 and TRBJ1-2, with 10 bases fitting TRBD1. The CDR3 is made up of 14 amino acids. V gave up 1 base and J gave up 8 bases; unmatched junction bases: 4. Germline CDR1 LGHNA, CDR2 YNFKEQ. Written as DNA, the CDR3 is TGTGCCAGCAGCCAAGCAGACAGGGGGCGCGGCTACACCTTC. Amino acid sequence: CASSQADRGRGYTF.

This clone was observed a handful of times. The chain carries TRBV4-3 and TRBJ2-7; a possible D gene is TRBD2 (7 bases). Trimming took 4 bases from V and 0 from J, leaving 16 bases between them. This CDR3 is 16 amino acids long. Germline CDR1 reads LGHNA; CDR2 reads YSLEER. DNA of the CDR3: TGCGCCAGCAGCCTCGAGGTGGGGGGGGCCTCCTACGAGCAGTACTTC. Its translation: CASSLEVGGASYEQYF.

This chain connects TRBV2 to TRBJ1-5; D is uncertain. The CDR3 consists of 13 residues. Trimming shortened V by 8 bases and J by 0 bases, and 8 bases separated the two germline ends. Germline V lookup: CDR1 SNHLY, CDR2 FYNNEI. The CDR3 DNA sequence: TGTGCCAGCGGAGGTAATAGCAATCAGCCCCAGCATTTT. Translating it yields CASGGNSNQPQHF.

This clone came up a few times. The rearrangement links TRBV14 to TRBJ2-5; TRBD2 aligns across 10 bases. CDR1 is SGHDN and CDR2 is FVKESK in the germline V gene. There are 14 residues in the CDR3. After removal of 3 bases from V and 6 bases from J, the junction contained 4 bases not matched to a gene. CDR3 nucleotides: TGTGCCAGCAGCCAGGGACTAGCGTGGAAGACCCAGTACTTC. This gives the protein CASSQGLAWKTQYF.

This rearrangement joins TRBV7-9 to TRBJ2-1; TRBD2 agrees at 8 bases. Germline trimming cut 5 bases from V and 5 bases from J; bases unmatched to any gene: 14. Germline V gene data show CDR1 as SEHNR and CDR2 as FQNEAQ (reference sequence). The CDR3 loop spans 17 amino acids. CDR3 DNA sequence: TGTGCCAGCAGCCCTAGGGGGGGACTAGGTCTAAACAATGAGCAGTTCTTC. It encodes CASSPRGGLGLNNEQFF.

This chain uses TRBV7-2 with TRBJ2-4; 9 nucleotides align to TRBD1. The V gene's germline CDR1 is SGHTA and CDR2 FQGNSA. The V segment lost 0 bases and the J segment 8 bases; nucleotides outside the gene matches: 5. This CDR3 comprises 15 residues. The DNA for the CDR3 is TGTGCCAGCAGCTTAGCGGCGGACAGGGGCTACATTCAGTACTTC. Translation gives CASSLAADRGYIQYF.

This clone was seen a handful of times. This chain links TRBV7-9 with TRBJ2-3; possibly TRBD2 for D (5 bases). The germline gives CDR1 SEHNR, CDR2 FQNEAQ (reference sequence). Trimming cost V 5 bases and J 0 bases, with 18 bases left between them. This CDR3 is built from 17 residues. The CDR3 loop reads CASSSSWAGLSTDTQYF. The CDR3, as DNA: TGTGCCAGCAGCAGTTCCTGGGCGGGCCTAAGCACAGATACGCAGTATTTT.

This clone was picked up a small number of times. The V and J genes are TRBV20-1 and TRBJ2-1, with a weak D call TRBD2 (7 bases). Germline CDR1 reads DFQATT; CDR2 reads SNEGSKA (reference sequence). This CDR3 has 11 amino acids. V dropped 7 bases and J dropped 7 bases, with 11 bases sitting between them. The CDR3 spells CSEGGMNEQFF. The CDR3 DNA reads TGCAGTGAGGGGGGGATGAATGAGCAGTTCTTC.

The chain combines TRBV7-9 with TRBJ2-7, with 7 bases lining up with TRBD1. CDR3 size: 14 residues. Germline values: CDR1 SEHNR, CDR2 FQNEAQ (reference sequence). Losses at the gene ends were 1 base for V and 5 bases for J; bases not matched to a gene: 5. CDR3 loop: CASSLGDRENEQYF. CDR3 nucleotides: TGTGCCAGCAGCTTAGGCGACAGGGAAAACGAGCAGTACTTC.

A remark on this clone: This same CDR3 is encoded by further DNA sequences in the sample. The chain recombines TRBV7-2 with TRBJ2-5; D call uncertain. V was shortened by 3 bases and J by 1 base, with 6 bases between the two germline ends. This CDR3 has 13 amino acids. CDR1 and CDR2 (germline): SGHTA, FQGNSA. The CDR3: CASSLGSQETQYF. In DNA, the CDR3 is TGTGCCAGCAGCTTGGGCTCCCAAGAGACCCAGTACTTC.